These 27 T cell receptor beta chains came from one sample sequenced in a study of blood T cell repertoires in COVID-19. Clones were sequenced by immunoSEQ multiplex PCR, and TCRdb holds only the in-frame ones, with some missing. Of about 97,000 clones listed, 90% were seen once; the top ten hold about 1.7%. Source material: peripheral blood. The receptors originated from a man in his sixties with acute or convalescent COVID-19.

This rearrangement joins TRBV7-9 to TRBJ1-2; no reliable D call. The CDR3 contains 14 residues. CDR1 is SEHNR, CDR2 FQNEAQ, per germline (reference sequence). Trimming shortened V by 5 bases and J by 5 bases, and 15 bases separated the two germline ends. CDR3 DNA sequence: TGTGCCAGCAGCCGATCGGTGTCGGGTTATGGCTACACCTTC. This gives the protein CASSRSVSGYGYTF.

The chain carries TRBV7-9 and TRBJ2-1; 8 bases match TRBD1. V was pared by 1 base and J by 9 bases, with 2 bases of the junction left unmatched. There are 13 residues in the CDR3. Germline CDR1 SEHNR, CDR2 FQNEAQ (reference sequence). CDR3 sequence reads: CASSLGTGLEQFF. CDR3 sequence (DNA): TGTGCCAGCAGCTTAGGGACAGGGCTTGAGCAGTTCTTC.

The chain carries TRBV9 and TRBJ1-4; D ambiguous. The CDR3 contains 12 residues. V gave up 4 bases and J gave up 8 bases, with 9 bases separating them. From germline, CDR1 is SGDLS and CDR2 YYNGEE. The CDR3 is CASSFGSEKLFF. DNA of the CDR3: TGTGCCAGCAGCTTCGGGAGCGAAAAACTGTTTTTT.

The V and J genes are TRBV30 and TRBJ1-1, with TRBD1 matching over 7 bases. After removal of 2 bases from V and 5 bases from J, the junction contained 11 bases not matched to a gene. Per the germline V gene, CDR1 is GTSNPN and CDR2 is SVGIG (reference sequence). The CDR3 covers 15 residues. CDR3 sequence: CAWSLARATGTEAFF. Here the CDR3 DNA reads TGTGCCTGGAGTCTCGCCAGGGCGACAGGGACTGAAGCTTTCTTT.

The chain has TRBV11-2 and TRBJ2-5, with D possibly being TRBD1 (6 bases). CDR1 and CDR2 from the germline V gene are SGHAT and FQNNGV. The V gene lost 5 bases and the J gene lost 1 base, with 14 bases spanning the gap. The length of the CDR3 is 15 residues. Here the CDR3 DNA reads TGTGCCAGCAGCCGCGGGCAGGGGCTCCAAGAGACCCAGTACTTC. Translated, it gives CASSRGQGLQETQYF.

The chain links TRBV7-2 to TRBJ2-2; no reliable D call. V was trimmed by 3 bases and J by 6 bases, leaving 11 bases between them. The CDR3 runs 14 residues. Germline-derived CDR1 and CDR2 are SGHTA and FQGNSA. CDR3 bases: TGTGCCAGCAGCTTCGGCAGCGTTGCCGGGGAGCTGTTTTTT. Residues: CASSFGSVAGELFF.

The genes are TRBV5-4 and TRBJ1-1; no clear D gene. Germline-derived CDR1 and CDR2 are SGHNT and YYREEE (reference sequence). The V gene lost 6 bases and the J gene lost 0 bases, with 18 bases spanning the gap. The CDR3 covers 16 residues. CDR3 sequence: CASTLSGGRLNTEAFF. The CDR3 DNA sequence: TGTGCCAGCACCCTCTCTGGAGGCCGACTGAACACTGAAGCTTTCTTT. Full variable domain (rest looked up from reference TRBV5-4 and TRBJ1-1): ETGVTQSPTHLIKTRGQQVTLRCSSQSGHNTVSWYQQALGQGPQFIFQYYREEENGRGNFPPRFSGLQFPNYSSELNVNALELDDSALYLCASTLSGGRLNTEAFFGQGTRLTVV.

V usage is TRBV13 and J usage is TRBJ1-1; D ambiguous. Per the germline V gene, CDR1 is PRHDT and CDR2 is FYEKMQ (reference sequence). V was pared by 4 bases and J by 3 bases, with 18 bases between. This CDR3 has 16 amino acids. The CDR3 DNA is TGTGCCAGCAGCTCAGAGGTATCGCGCGGGGACACTGAAGCTTTCTTT. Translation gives CASSSEVSRGDTEAFF.

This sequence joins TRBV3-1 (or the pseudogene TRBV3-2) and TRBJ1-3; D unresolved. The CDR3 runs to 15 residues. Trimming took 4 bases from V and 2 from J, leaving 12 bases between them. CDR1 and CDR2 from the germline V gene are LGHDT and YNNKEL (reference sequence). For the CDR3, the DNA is TGTGCCAGCAGCCTATTCAGCGCCACTGGAAACACCATATATTTT. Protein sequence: CASSLFSATGNTIYF.

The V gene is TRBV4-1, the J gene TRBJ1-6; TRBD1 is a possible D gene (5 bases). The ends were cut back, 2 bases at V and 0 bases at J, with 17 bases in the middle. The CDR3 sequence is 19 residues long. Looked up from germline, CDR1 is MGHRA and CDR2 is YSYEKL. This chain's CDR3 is CASSQLIGDSDSYNSPLHF. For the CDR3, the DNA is TGCGCCAGCAGCCAACTCATAGGGGACTCTGACTCCTATAATTCACCCCTCCACTTT.

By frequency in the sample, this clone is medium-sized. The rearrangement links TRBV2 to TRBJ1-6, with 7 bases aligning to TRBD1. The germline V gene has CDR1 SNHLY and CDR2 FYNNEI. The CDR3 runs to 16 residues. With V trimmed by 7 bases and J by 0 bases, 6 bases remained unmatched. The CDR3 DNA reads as TGTGCCAGCACCACGGACAGGAGCTCCTATAATTCACCCCTCCACTTT. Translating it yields CASTTDRSSYNSPLHF.

The CDR3 here is CASSISAQGAWQPQHF. As DNA, the CDR3 is TGCGCCAGCAGCATCTCGGCACAGGGGGCTTGGCAGCCCCAGCATTTT. The chain is built from TRBV4-1 and TRBJ1-5; TRBD1 matches 9 bases. V was pared by 5 bases and J by 7 bases, with 12 bases of the junction left unmatched. From germline, CDR1 is MGHRA and CDR2 YSYEKL. The CDR3 covers 16 residues.

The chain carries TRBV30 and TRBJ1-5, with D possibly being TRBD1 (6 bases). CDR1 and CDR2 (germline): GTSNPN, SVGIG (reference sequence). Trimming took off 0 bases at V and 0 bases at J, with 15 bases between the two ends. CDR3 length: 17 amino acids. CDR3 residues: CAWSVLRGGASNQPQHF. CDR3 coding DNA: TGTGCCTGGAGTGTACTCCGCGGGGGGGCTAGCAATCAGCCCCAGCATTTT.

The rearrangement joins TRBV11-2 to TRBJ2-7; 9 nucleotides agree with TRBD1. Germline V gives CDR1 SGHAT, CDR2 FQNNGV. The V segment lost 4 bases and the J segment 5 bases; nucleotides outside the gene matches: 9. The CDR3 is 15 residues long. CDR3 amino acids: CASSSRPDRGDEQYV. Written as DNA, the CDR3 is TGTGCCAGCAGCTCTAGGCCAGACAGGGGGGACGAGCAGTACGTC.

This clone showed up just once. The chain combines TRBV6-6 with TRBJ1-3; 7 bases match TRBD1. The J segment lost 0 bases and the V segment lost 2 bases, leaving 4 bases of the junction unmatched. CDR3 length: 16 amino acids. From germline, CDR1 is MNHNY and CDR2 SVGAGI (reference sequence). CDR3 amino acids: CASSYPTGSSGNTIYF. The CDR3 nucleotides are TGTGCCAGCAGTTACCCGACAGGGAGCTCTGGAAACACCATATATTTT.

The CDR3 DNA reads TGTGCCTGGAGTAGAACAGGGAACGGTCAGCCCCAGCATTTT. As protein: CAWSRTGNGQPQHF. The chain has TRBV30 and TRBJ1-5, with D perhaps matching TRBD1 (6 bases). The CDR3 loop spans 14 amino acids. Trimming left V 2 bases short and J 6 bases short, with 14 bases between. CDR1 GTSNPN and CDR2 SVGIG come from the germline V gene (reference sequence). Full variable domain (rest looked up from reference TRBV30 and TRBJ1-5): SQTIHQWPATLVQPVGSPLSLECTVEGTSNPNLYWYRQAAGRGLQLLFYSVGIGQISSEVPQNLSASRPQDRQFILSSKKLLLSDSGFYLCAWSRTGNGQPQHFGDGTRLSIL.

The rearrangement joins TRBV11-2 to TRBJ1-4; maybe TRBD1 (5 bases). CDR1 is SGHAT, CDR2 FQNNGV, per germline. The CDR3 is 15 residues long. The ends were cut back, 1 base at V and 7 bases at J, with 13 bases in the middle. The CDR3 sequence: CASSLAGGVGEKLFF. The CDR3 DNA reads TGTGCCAGCAGCTTAGCGGGAGGGGTTGGTGAAAAACTGTTTTTT.

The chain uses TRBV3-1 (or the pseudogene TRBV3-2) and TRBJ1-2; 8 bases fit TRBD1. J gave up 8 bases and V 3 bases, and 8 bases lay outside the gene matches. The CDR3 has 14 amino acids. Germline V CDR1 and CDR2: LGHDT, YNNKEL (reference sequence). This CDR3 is CASSQQDRGKGYTF. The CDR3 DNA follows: TGTGCCAGCAGCCAGCAAGACAGGGGAAAGGGCTACACCTTC.

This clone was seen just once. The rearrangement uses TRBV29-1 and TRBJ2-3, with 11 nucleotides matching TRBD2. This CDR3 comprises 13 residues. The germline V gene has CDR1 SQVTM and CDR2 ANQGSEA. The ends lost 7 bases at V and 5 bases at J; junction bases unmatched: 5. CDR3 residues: CSEGTSGIDTQYF. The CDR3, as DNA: TGCAGCGAGGGGACTAGCGGTATAGATACGCAGTATTTT.

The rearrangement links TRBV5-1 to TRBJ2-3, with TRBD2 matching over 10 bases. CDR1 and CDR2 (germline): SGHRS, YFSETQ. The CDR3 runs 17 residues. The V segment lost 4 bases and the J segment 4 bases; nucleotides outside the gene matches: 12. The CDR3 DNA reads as TGCGCCAGCAGCCTCCGGGGGAGCGGGGGGGCCCCAGATACGCAGTATTTT. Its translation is CASSLRGSGGAPDTQYF.

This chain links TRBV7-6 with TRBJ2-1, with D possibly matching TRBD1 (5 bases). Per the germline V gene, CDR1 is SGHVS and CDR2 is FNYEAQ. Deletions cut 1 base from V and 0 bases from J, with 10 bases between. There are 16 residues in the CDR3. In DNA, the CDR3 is TGTGCCAGCAGCTTAGTTGGGGCAAGCTCCTACAATGAGCAGTTCTTC. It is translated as CASSLVGASSYNEQFF.

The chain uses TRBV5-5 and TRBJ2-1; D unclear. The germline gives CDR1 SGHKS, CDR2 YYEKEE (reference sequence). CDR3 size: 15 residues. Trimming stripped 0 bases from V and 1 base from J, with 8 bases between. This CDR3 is CASSLERASYNEQFF. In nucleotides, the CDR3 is TGTGCCAGCAGCTTGGAGCGTGCTTCCTACAATGAGCAGTTCTTC.

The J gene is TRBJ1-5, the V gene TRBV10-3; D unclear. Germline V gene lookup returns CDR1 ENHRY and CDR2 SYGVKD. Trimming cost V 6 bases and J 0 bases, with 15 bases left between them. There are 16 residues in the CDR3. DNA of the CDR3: TGTGCCATCAGCCGAGAAAATGCGGTTAGCAATCAGCCCCAGCATTTT. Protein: CAISRENAVSNQPQHF.

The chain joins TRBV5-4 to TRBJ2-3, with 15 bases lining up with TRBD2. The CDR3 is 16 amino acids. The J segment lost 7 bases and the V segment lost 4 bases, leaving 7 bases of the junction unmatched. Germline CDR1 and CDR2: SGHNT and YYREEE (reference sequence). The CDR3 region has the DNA TGTGCCAGCAGCACCGGGACTAGCGGGGGGCCGAATACGCAGTATTTT. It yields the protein CASSTGTSGGPNTQYF.

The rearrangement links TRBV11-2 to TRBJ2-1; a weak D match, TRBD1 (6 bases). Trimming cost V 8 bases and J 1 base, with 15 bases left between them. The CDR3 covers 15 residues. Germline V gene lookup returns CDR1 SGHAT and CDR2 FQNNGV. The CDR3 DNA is TGTGCCAGCCGCCCCGTCGGACAGTCCTACAATGAGCAGTTCTTC. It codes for CASRPVGQSYNEQFF.

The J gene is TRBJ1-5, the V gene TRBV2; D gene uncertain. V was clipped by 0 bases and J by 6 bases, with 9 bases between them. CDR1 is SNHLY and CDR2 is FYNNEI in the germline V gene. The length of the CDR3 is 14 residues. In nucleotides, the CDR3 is TGTGCCAGCAGTGAAGCACAGTTCAGTCAGCCCCAGCATTTT. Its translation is CASSEAQFSQPQHF.

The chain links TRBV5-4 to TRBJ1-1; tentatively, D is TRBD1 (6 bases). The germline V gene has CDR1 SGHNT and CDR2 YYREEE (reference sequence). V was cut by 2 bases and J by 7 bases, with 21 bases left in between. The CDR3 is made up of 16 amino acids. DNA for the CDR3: TGTGCCAGCAGCTTTGCTGCAGGGGCAGGTCGTTTTGAAGCTTTCTTT. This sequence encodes CASSFAAGAGRFEAFF.